The 2 T cell receptor beta chains listed next were all sequenced from one sample in a study of blood T cell repertoires in COVID-19. The assay was immunoSEQ multiplex PCR, and TCRdb's table has in-frame clones only and misses some. The top ten hold 3% of the sample, which has about 250,000 clones, about 88% seen once. The sequenced sample was PBMCs or T cells enriched from blood (not recorded which). Receptors originate from a woman aged 45-65 years who had recovered from COVID-19.

The chain uses TRBV5-1 and TRBJ2-1; 11 nucleotides match TRBD2. The CDR3 runs 15 residues. The V segment lost 4 bases and the J segment 8 bases; nucleotides outside the gene matches: 8. In germline, CDR1 is SGHRS, CDR2 YFSETQ. The CDR3 DNA is TGCGCCAGCAGCGGCTCCGGGACTAGCGGCGATGAGCAGTTCTTC. It translates to CASSGSGTSGDEQFF.

This clone was observed a few times. J is TRBJ2-7 and V is TRBV7-9; no firm D call. Trimming cost V 5 bases and J 4 bases, with 15 bases left between them. CDR1 and CDR2 from the germline V gene are SEHNR and FQNEAQ (reference sequence). The CDR3 loop spans 14 amino acids. CDR3 DNA sequence: TGTGCCAGCAGCCCTTCGTCGCGGTATTACGAGCAGTACTTC. This gives the protein CASSPSSRYYEQYF.